This passage covers 6 T cell receptor beta chains from one sample sequenced in a study of shared clonotypes between healthy human individuals. Only in-frame clones appear in the TCRdb table, and some are missing; sequencing was by immunoSEQ multiplex PCR. The data hold approximately 980,000 clones, with approximately 76% observed a single time. Sequenced sample: memory CD4+ T cells sorted from blood. Specified subset: CD45RA-negative fraction. The receptor source for this set is a man between 18 and 29 years old in good health.

The chain is built from TRBV7-9 and TRBJ2-7; D might be TRBD1 (6 bases). From germline, CDR1 is SEHNR and CDR2 FQNEAQ (reference sequence). Trimming cost V 7 bases and J 0 bases, with 13 bases left between them. The CDR3 is made up of 14 amino acids. The CDR3 sequence: CASIRDTRSYEQYF. DNA for the CDR3: TGTGCCAGCATCCGGGACACCCGCTCCTACGAGCAGTACTTC.

The chain carries TRBV5-1 and TRBJ1-3, with 11 positions matching TRBD1. After removal of 4 bases from V and 2 bases from J, the junction contained 5 bases not matched to a gene. This CDR3 region has 16 residues. Germline CDR1 is SGHRS and CDR2 is YFSETQ. The CDR3 region is CASSEWGQGAGNTIYF. Here the CDR3 DNA reads TGCGCCAGCAGCGAGTGGGGACAGGGGGCTGGAAACACCATATATTTT.

The rearrangement links TRBV7-8 to TRBJ2-3, with 9 bases matching TRBD2. Germline V CDR1 and CDR2: SGHVS, FQNEAQ. The junction had 5 bases not matched to a gene; V was cut back by 0 bases and J by 4 bases. This CDR3 comprises 16 residues. CDR3: CASSLASGRGPDTQYF. CDR3 in DNA: TGTGCCAGCAGCTTAGCTAGCGGGAGAGGCCCAGATACGCAGTATTTT.

V usage is TRBV2 and J usage is TRBJ2-7; 8 bases map to TRBD1. The V gene's germline CDR1 is SNHLY and CDR2 FYNNEI. V was pared by 8 bases and J by 6 bases, with 6 bases of the junction left unmatched. This CDR3 spans 12 amino acids. CDR3 protein: CASAEDRAEQYF. CDR3 nucleotide sequence: TGTGCCAGCGCTGAGGACAGGGCCGAGCAGTACTTC.

In its sample, this clone was seen a few times. The chain couples TRBV6-6 to TRBJ2-3, with TRBD1 identical over 7 bases. Germline V gene data show CDR1 as MNHNY and CDR2 as SVGAGI (reference sequence). There are 14 residues in the CDR3. The junction had 4 bases not matched to a gene; V was cut back by 4 bases and J by 3 bases. For the CDR3, the DNA is TGTGCCAGCAGTTCCGGGACAGCAACAGATACGCAGTATTTT. This gives the protein CASSSGTATDTQYF.

This rearrangement joins TRBV5-1 to TRBJ1-2, with 7 bases lining up with TRBD1. Trimming removed 4 bases from V and 7 bases from J; junction bases left unmatched: 13. The CDR3 contains 15 residues. Germline CDR1 reads SGHRS; CDR2 reads YFSETQ. CDR3 region: CASSGSGGTVFGYTF. CDR3 bases: TGCGCCAGCAGCGGCTCAGGGGGAACCGTTTTTGGCTACACCTTC.